These 8 T cell receptor beta chains share one sample of origin, sequenced in a study of T cells in Graves' hyperthyroidism and ophthalmopathy. Template material for amplifying TCR beta CDR3 regions consisted of RNA transcripts. First-round RT-PCR targeting the TCR CDR3 was performed with the HTBI primer set. TCRdb passed the multiplex PCR reads through MiXCR, listing each CDR3 protein once. In the table there are fewer than 450,000 distinct CDR3 sequences, around 15% of which are singletons. The material sequenced was blood. These receptors were obtained from a woman aged 55-70 years with Graves' ophthalmopathy.

In this sample, this clonotype turned up a few times. This sequence joins TRBV27 and TRBJ2-3; 13 bases agree with TRBD2. Germline V gene lookup returns CDR1 MNHEY and CDR2 SMNVEV (reference sequence). There are 18 residues in the CDR3. V trimming: 6 bases; J trimming: 5 bases; junction bases outside the gene matches: 14. In nucleotides, the CDR3 is TGTGCCAGCAGCCTCGGGACTAGCGGGGCCCGGGGGGAAGATACGCAGTATTTT. This codes for CASSLGTSGARGEDTQYF.

In this sample, this clonotype turned up a few times. The gene calls are TRBV28 and TRBJ2-7; TRBD1 agrees at 9 bases. The CDR3 is 15 amino acids. CDR1 and CDR2 (germline): MDHEN, SYDVKM. V lost 6 bases and J lost 4; bases outside the gene matches: 10. CDR3 DNA sequence: TGTGCCAGCAGCCCTACCGGGACAGGGTGGTACGAGCAGTACTTC. It translates to CASSPTGTGWYEQYF.

The V call is TRBV29-1, the J call TRBJ1-1; no reliable D call. The germline V and J ends were trimmed by 1 base and 0 bases, with 6 bases remaining between them. CDR1 is SQVTM and CDR2 is ANQGSEA in the germline V gene. CDR3 length: 13 residues. The CDR3 nucleotides are TGCAGCGTTGAAGGCAGGATGAACACTGAAGCTTTCTTT. Translation gives CSVEGRMNTEAFF.

The chain couples TRBV5-8 to TRBJ2-1; 7 bases map to TRBD2. The V segment lost 4 bases and the J segment 3 bases; nucleotides outside the gene matches: 7. The germline CDR1 and CDR2 sequences are SGHTS and YDEGEE. The CDR3 spans 15 residues. The CDR3 protein is CASSIRLAVYNEQFF. The CDR3 DNA reads TGTGCCAGCAGCATAAGACTAGCAGTCTACAATGAGCAGTTCTTC.

This clonotype was seen a handful of times. The J gene is TRBJ2-2, the V gene TRBV15, with D possibly matching TRBD1 (6 bases). Germline V gene sequence: CDR1 LNHNV, CDR2 YYDKDF (reference sequence). The CDR3 length is 16 residues. Trimming took off 0 bases at V and 1 base at J, with 9 bases between the two ends. CDR3 region: CATSRETGWNTGELFF. CDR3 nucleotides: TGTGCCACCAGCAGAGAAACAGGGTGGAACACCGGGGAGCTGTTTTTT.

Many counts were recorded for this clonotype. The chain joins TRBV7-9 to TRBJ2-5; 8 positions match TRBD1. V was pared by 6 bases and J by 3 bases, with 9 bases of the junction left unmatched. Germline values: CDR1 SEHNR, CDR2 FQNEAQ (reference sequence). The CDR3 has 15 residues. The CDR3 DNA reads as TGTGCCAGCAGGGGGGCCCGGGACAGGAAAGAGACCCAGTACTTC. Translating gives CASRGARDRKETQYF.

CDR3 coding DNA: TGCAGCGTTGGAGGGTTACAAGAGACCCAGTACTTC. Translation: CSVGGLQETQYF. The chain couples TRBV29-1 to TRBJ2-5; possibly TRBD2 for D (5 bases). The CDR3 is made up of 12 amino acids. Trimming removed 4 bases from V and 2 bases from J, with 8 bases in between. Germline V gene data show CDR1 as SQVTM and CDR2 as ANQGSEA.

V is TRBV7-3 and J is TRBJ2-7; no firm D call. V lost 5 bases and J lost 1, with 15 bases in between. Germline values: CDR1 SGHTA, CDR2 FQGTGA. CDR3 length: 15 amino acids. CDR3 in amino acids: CASSPDPGLSYEQYF. DNA for the CDR3: TGTGCCAGCAGCCCAGATCCCGGGCTATCCTACGAGCAGTACTTC.